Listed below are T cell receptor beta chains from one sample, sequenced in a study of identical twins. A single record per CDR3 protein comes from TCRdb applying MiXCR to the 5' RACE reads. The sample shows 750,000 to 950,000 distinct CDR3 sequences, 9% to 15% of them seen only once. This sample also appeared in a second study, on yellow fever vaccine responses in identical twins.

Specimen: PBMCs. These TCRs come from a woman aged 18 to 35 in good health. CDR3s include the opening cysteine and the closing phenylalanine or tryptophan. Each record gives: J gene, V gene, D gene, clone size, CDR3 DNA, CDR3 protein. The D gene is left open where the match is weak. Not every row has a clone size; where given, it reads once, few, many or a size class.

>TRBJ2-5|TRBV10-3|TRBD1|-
TGTGCCATCAGAACCGGGACAGGGCAAGAGACCCAGTACTTC
CAIRTGTGQETQYF
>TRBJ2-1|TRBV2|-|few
TGTGCCAGCAGTGTTGTGGTAGATGAGCAGTTCTTC
CASSVVVDEQFF
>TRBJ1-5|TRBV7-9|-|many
TGTGCCAGCAGTCTCGGGGGGGTCAATCAGCCCCAGCATTTT
CASSLGGVNQPQHF
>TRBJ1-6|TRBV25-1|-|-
TGTGCCAGCAGTGAACCCACAGGGAGGTTTTCACCCCTCCACTTT
CASSEPTGRFSPLHF
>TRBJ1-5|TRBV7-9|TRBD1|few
TGTGCCAGCAGCATAGGACAGGGCAGCCAGCCCCAGCATTTT
CASSIGQGSQPQHF
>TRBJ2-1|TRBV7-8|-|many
TGTGCCAGCAGCGCTCGACAGTCCTACTCCTACAATGAGCAGTTCTTC
CASSARQSYSYNEQFF
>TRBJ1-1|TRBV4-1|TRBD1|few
TGCGCCAGCAGCCAGACAGGGGGAAGTGAAGCTTTCTTT
CASSQTGGSEAFF
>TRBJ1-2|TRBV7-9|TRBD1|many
TGTGCCAGCAGTAATCCCAGGGGGCGCGGCTACACCTTC
CASSNPRGRGYTF
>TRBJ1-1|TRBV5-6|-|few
TGTGCCAGCAGCTCCACGGACAGCCTGAACACTGAAGCTTTCTTT
CASSSTDSLNTEAFF
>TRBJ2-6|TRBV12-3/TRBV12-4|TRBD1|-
TGTGCCAGCAGTCACCCCCAGGACAGGGGGGCGTCTGGGGCCAACGTCCTGACTTTC
CASSHPQDRGASGANVLTF